A selection of T cell receptor beta chains follows, all from one sample in a study of T cell responses to AZD1222 COVID-19 vaccine. The protocol was immunoSEQ multiplex PCR, while the TCRdb copy is restricted to in-frame clones and leaves out a portion. The sample lists approximately 170,000 clones, around 93% occurring once. The sample was peripheral blood, taken on day 0 of AZD1222 vaccination. These receptors were obtained from an adult in good health. The CDR3 runs from the conserved cysteine through the conserved F or W.

>TRBJ2-3|TRBV18
CASSPTSGNTDTQYF
>TRBJ2-5|TRBV7-9
CASSFSGTPQETQYF
>TRBJ2-7|TRBV3-1/TRBV3-2
CASSQVTRGTAYEQYF
>TRBJ1-1|TRBV12-3/TRBV12-4
CASSLGGGLRAFF
>TRBJ2-7|TRBV6-5
CASSPPTTYEQYF
>TRBJ1-3|TRBV2
CASSDQRSSGNTIYF
>TRBJ2-2|TRBV7-3
CASSQTSVANTGELFF
>TRBJ1-1|TRBV19
CASTASEALEAFF
>TRBJ2-1|TRBV19
CASSIVPTGEQFF
>TRBJ2-1|TRBV19
CASTRGGSEQFF
>TRBJ1-2|TRBV7-3
CASSLSGELNYGYTF
>TRBJ2-1|TRBV7-8
CASSLAGEASGNNEQFF
>TRBJ2-7|TRBV30
CAWGGQGGWYEQYF
>TRBJ2-1|TRBV5-4
CASSSGTGIYNEQFF
>TRBJ2-5|TRBV28
CASSSKTGTGGRETQYF
>TRBJ1-1|TRBV7-6
CASSLRQAPDTEAFF
>TRBJ1-1|TRBV10-1
CASSRTVNTEAFF
>TRBJ2-7|TRBV5-5
CASSAQRRLGTASYEQYF